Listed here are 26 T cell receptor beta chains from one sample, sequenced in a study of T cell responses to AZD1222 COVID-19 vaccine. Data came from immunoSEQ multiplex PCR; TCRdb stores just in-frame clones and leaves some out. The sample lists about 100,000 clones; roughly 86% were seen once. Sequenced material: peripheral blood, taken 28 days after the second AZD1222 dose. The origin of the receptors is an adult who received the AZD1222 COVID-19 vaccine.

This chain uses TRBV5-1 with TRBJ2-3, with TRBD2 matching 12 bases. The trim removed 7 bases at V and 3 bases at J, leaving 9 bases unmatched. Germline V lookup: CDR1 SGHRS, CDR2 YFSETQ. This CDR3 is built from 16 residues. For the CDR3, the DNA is TGCGCCAGCGGCCGGGCTAGCGGGGGGGCGACAGATACGCAGTATTTT. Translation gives CASGRASGGATDTQYF.

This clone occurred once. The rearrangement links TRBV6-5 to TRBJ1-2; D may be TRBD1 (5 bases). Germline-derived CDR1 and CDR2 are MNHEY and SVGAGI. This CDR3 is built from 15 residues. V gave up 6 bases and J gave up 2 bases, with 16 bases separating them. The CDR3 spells CASRRDGGSNYGYTF. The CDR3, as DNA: TGTGCCAGCAGACGGGACGGAGGATCGAACTATGGCTACACCTTC.

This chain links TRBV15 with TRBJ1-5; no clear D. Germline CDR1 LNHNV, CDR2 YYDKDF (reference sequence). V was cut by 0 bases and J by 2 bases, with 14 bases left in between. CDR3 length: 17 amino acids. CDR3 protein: CATSRDRIGSGNQPQHF. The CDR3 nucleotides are TGTGCCACCAGCAGAGATCGAATCGGAAGTGGCAATCAGCCCCAGCATTTT.

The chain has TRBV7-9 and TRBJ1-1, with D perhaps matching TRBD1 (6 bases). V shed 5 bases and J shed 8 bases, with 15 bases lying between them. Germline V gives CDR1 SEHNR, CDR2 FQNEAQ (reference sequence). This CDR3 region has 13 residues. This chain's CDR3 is CASSPTGFSEAFF. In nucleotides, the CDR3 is TGTGCCAGCAGCCCAACAGGGTTTTCGGAAGCTTTCTTT.

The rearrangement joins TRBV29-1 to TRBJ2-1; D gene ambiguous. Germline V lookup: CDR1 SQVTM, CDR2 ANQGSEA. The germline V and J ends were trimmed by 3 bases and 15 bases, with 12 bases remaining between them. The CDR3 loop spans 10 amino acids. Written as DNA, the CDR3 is TGCAGCGTTGAGGCGCACGAACTGTTCTTC. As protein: CSVEAHELFF.

CDR3 in amino acids: CASSPDGNYGYTF. In nucleotides, the CDR3 is TGTGCCAGCAGCCCGGACGGTAACTATGGCTACACCTTC. The chain joins TRBV7-3 to TRBJ1-2; D is unresolved. In germline, CDR1 is SGHTA, CDR2 FQGTGA. The CDR3 is 13 residues long. Trimming stripped 5 bases from V and 1 base from J, with 8 bases between.

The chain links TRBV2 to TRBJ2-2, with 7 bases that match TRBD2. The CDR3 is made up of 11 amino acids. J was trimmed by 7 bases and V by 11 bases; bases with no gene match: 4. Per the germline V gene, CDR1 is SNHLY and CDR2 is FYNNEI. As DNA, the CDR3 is TGTGCCTCGCGGGGGAACGGGGAGCTGTTTTTT. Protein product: CASRGNGELFF. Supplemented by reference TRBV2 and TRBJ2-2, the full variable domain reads EPEVTQTPSHQVTQMGQEVILRCVPISNHLYFYWYRQILGQKVEFLVSFYNNEISEKSEIFDDQFSVERPDGSNFTLKIRSTKLEDSAMYFCASRGNGELFFGEGSRLTVL.

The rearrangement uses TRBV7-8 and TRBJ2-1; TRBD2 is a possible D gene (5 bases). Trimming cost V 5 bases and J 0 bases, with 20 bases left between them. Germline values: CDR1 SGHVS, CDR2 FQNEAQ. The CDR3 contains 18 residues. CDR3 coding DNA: TGTGCCAGCAGCCCAGGACTGAAGAAAAGAACCTCCTACAATGAGCAGTTCTTC. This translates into CASSPGLKKRTSYNEQFF. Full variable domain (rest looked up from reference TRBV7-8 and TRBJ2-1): GAGVSQSPRYKVAKRGQDVALRCDPISGHVSLFWYQQALGQGPEFLTYFQNEAQLDKSGLPSDRFFAERPEGSVSTLKIQRTQQEDSAVYLCASSPGLKKRTSYNEQFFGPGTRLTVL.

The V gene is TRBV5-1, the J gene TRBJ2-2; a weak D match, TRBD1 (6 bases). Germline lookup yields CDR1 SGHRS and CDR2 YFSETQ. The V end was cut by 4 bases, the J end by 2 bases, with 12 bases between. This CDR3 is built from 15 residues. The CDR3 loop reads CASSPTGLNTGELFF. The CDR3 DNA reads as TGCGCCAGCAGCCCAACAGGGCTAAACACCGGGGAGCTGTTTTTT.

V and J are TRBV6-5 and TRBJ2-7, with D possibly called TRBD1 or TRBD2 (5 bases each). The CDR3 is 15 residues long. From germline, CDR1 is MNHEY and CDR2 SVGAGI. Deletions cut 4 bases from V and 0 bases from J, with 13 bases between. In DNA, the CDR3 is TGTGCCAGCAGTTCTCTAGCAGGGAGCTCCTACGAGCAGTACTTC. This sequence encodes CASSSLAGSSYEQYF.

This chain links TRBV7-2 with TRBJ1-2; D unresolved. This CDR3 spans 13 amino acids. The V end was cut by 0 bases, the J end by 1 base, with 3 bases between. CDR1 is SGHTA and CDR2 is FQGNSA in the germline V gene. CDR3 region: CASSLADNYGYTF. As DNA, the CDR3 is TGTGCCAGCAGCTTAGCGGATAACTATGGCTACACCTTC.

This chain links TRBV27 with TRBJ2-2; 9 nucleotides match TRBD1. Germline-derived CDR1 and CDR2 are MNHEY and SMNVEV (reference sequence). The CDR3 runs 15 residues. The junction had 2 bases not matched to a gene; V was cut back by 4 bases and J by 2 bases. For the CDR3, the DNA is TGTGCCAGCAGTTGGGGACAGGGTAACACCGGGGAGCTGTTTTTT. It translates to CASSWGQGNTGELFF.

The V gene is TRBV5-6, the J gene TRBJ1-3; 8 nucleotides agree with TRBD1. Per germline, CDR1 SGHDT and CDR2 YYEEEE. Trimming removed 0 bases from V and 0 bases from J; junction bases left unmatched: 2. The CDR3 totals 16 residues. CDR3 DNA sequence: TGTGCCAGCAGCTTGGGGACAGGGAGCTCTGGAAACACCATATATTTT. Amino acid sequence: CASSLGTGSSGNTIYF.

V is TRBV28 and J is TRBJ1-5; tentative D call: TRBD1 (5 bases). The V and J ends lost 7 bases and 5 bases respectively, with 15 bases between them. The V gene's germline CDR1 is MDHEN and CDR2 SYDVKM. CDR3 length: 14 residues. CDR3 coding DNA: TGTGCCAGCACCTTTAGGGACCGCGATCAGCCCCAGCATTTT. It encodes CASTFRDRDQPQHF.

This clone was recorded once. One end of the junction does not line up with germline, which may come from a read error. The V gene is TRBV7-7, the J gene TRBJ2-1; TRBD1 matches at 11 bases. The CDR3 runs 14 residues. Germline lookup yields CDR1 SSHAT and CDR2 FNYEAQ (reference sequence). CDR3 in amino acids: CASSLGQGAHEQFF. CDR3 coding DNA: TGTGCTAGCAGCTTAGGACAGGGGGCACATGAGCAGTTCTTC.

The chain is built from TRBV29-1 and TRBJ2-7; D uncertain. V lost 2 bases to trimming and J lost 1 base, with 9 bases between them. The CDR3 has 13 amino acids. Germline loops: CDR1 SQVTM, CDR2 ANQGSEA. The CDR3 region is CSVEIKGSYEQYF. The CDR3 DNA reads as TGCAGCGTTGAAATAAAGGGTTCCTACGAGCAGTACTTC.

CDR3 amino acids: CASSQEAPAAYEQYF. CDR3 in DNA: TGCGCCAGCAGCCAAGAAGCCCCAGCAGCCTACGAGCAGTACTTC. The rearrangement links TRBV4-3 to TRBJ2-7, with D unclear. Germline CDR1 LGHNA, CDR2 YSLEER. This CDR3 region has 15 residues. Trimming removed 0 bases from V and 2 bases from J, with 11 bases in between.

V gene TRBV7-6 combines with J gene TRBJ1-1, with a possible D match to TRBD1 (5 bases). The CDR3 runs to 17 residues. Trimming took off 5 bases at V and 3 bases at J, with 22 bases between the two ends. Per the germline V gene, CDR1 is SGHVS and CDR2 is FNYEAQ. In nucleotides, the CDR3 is TGTGCCAGCAGCCCTCTGGGAGGACGGGGCCTTTACACTGAAGCTTTCTTT. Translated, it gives CASSPLGGRGLYTEAFF.

The CDR3 region has the DNA TGTGCCAGCAGTGACGGGACAGGTCGCAGCGAGCAGTACTTC. The encoded protein is CASSDGTGRSEQYF. This chain links TRBV6-1 with TRBJ2-7; the match to TRBD1 covers 8 bases. CDR1 and CDR2 from the germline V gene are MNHNS and SASEGT. Losses at the gene ends were 3 bases for V and 6 bases for J; bases not matched to a gene: 7. The CDR3 runs to 14 residues.

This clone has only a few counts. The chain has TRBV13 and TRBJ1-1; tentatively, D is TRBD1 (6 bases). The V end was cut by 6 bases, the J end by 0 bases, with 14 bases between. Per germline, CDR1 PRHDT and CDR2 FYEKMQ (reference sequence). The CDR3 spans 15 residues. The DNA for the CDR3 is TGTGCCAGCAGAGTCAAAGGGGGTCTGAACACTGAAGCTTTCTTT. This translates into CASRVKGGLNTEAFF. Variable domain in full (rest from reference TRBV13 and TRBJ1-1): AAGVIQSPRHLIKEKRETATLKCYPIPRHDTVYWYQQGPGQDPQFLISFYEKMQSDKGSIPDRFSAQQFSDYHSELNMSSLELGDSALYFCASRVKGGLNTEAFFGQGTRLTVV.

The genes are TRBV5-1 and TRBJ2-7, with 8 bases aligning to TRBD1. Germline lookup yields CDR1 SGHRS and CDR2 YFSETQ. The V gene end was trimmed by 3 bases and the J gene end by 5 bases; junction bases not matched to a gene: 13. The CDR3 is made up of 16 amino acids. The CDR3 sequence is CASSYATSDRVNEQYF. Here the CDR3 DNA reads TGCGCCAGCAGCTACGCAACTTCGGACAGGGTTAACGAGCAGTACTTC.

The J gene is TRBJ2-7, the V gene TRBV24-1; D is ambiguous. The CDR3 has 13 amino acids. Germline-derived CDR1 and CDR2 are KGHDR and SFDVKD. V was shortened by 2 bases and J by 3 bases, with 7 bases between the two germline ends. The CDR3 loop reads CATSDSHSYEQYF. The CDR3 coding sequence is TGTGCCACCAGTGATTCCCACAGCTACGAGCAGTACTTC.

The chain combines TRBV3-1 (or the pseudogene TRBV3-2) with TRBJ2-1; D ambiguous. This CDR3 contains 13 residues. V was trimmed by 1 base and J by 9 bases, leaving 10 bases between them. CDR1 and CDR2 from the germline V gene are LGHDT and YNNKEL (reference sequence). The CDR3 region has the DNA TGTGCCAGCAGCCAAGGCCCTCTGGCTGAGCAGTTCTTC. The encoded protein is CASSQGPLAEQFF.

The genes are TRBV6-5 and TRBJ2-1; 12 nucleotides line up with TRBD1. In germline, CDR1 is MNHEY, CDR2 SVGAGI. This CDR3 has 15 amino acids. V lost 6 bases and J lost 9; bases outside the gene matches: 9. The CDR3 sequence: CASRPGTGGSGEQFF. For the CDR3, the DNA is TGTGCCAGCAGACCGGGGACAGGGGGCTCTGGTGAGCAGTTCTTC.

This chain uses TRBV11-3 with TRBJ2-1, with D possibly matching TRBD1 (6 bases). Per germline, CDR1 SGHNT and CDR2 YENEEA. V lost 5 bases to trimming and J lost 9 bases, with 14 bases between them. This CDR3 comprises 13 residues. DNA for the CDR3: TGTGCCAGCAGCGGTCGACAGGAAGGTGAGCAGTTCTTC. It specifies CASSGRQEGEQFF.

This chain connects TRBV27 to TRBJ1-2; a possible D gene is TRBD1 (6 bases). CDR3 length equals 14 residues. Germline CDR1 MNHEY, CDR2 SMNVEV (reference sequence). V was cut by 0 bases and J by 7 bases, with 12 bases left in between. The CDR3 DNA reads TGTGCCAGCAGTTTATCGGGCAGGGGTTCTGGCTACACCTTC. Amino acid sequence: CASSLSGRGSGYTF.